Following are 24 T cell receptor beta chains from one sample sequenced in a study of blood T cells in healthy people across ages. Alongside a J-beta primer mix, a sample-barcoded 5' primer served in a second PCR lasting about 7 to 11 cycles. MiXCR, run by TCRdb on the 5' RACE reads, gives a single entry per CDR3 protein. The sample has hundreds of thousands of distinct CDR3 sequences, roughly three fifths seen once; the top ten hold roughly 25%. Sequenced input: blood. The receptors come from a middle-aged man in good health.

The CDR3 loop is CASSLARRMNTEAFF. The CDR3 coding sequence is TGTGCCAGCAGCTTGGCACGGCGAATGAACACTGAAGCTTTCTTT. The chain employs TRBV5-5 and TRBJ1-1; D gene ambiguous. Trimming removed 0 bases at V and 0 bases at J, with 9 bases between. The CDR3 extends over 15 amino acids. CDR1 SGHKS and CDR2 YYEKEE come from the germline V gene (reference sequence).

The gene calls are TRBV5-4 and TRBJ2-3; D assignment may be TRBD1 or TRBD2 (6 bases each). Germline V lookup: CDR1 SGHNT, CDR2 YYREEE (reference sequence). This CDR3 spans 16 amino acids. V lost 4 bases, J lost 4 bases, and 19 bases lay in between. The CDR3 DNA reads as TGTGCCAGCAGCCTGCCCGGGGGCAGGGGAGCAGATACGCAGTATTTT. It yields the protein CASSLPGGRGADTQYF.

The chain has TRBV6-6 and TRBJ1-5; D is undetermined. CDR3 length equals 14 residues. CDR1 is MNHNY and CDR2 is SVGAGI in the germline V gene (reference sequence). V lost 0 bases and J 2 bases, leaving 5 bases between the germline ends. The CDR3 DNA reads as TGTGCCAGCAGTTACTCGGCTCGCAATCAGCCCCAGCATTTT. This translates into CASSYSARNQPQHF.

The chain carries TRBV18 and TRBJ2-7; the D is unclear. Deletions cut 1 base from V and 6 bases from J, with 7 bases between. Germline loops: CDR1 KGHSH, CDR2 LQKENI. There are 12 residues in the CDR3. CDR3 protein: CASSPRPGEQYF. CDR3 bases: TGTGCCAGCTCACCACGTCCCGGCGAGCAGTACTTC.

The J gene is TRBJ2-5, the V gene TRBV12-3 or TRBV12-4; D gene unclear. Trimming pared 1 base from V and 5 bases from J, leaving 20 bases between. This CDR3 is 17 amino acids long. The CDR3 here is CASSLGGSRLPGETQYF. CDR3 in DNA: TGTGCCAGCAGTTTAGGGGGATCTCGTCTCCCCGGGGAGACCCAGTACTTC.

The V and J genes are TRBV29-1 and TRBJ1-2, with 9 bases lining up with TRBD1. Germline-derived CDR1 and CDR2 are SQVTM and ANQGSEA. This CDR3 contains 15 residues. Unmatched junction bases numbered 10, after V lost 4 bases and J lost 4 bases. For the CDR3, the DNA is TGCAGCGTTGGGGGACAGGGAAGGCTTGGCTATGGCTACACCTTC. Encoded protein: CSVGGQGRLGYGYTF.

This clonotype was seen repeatedly, ten times or more. This chain uses TRBV7-2 with TRBJ2-7; D is unclear. Trimming shortened V by 5 bases and J by 3 bases, and 20 bases separated the two germline ends. The germline CDR1 and CDR2 sequences are SGHTA and FQGNSA. There are 16 residues in the CDR3. The CDR3 DNA is TGTGCCAGCAGCCTCGAGTCGGCTACCGGCATCTACGAGCAGTACTTC. Its protein is CASSLESATGIYEQYF.

The chain is built from TRBV5-6 and TRBJ2-7; 7 positions match TRBD1. Germline lookup yields CDR1 SGHDT and CDR2 YYEEEE. The trim removed 4 bases at V and 2 bases at J, leaving 9 bases unmatched. This CDR3 has 15 residues. The CDR3 loop reads CASSQEGAPTYEQYF. The CDR3, as DNA: TGTGCCAGCAGCCAAGAGGGGGCTCCTACCTACGAGCAGTACTTC.

The CDR3 region has the DNA TGTGCCACGCCGGGACAGGGGGAAAAACTGTTTTTT. Protein product: CATPGQGEKLFF. The chain carries TRBV6-1 and TRBJ1-4, with 10 bases matching TRBD1. The CDR3 is made up of 12 amino acids. Germline V lookup: CDR1 MNHNS, CDR2 SASEGT. After removal of 10 bases from V and 8 bases from J, the junction contained 4 bases not matched to a gene.

This chain joins TRBV11-2 and TRBJ2-1; no definite D call. The germline V gene has CDR1 SGHAT and CDR2 FQNNGV. The V gene lost 5 bases and the J gene lost 7 bases, with 18 bases spanning the gap. CDR3 length equals 15 residues. The CDR3 region is CASSDLRKSINEQFF. The CDR3 DNA sequence: TGTGCCAGCAGCGACCTTAGAAAGAGTATTAATGAGCAGTTCTTC.

The CDR3 here is CASSPGVSGATTGETQYF. CDR3 nucleotide sequence: TGTGCCAGCAGTCCCGGTGTGTCGGGGGCTACTACCGGGGAGACCCAGTACTTC. The chain links TRBV3-1 to TRBJ2-5; the D gene could be TRBD1 or TRBD2 (6 bases each). The CDR3 is made up of 18 amino acids. Trimming took off 6 bases at V and 5 bases at J, with 28 bases between the two ends. Germline CDR1 LGHDT, CDR2 YNNKEL (reference sequence).

V gene TRBV25-1 combines with J gene TRBJ2-3, with D possibly matching TRBD2 (6 bases). Germline lookup yields CDR1 MGHDK and CDR2 SYGVNS. This CDR3 is 15 amino acids long. Trimming cost V 1 base and J 4 bases, with 12 bases left between them. This CDR3 is CASSEWAGEADTQYF. For the CDR3, the DNA is TGTGCCAGCAGTGAATGGGCCGGGGAGGCAGATACGCAGTATTTT.

The CDR3 sequence: CSARGVSFVETQYF. The CDR3 DNA sequence: TGCAGTGCTAGAGGGGTATCTTTTGTAGAGACCCAGTACTTC. V gene TRBV20-1 combines with J gene TRBJ2-5; D unresolved. Germline V lookup: CDR1 DFQATT, CDR2 SNEGSKA (reference sequence). V was pared by 1 base and J by 4 bases, with 13 bases between. The CDR3 is made up of 14 amino acids.

This clonotype was seen only once. This rearrangement joins TRBV5-1 to TRBJ2-6; D possibly corresponds to TRBD1 (6 bases). Germline V gene lookup returns CDR1 SGHRS and CDR2 YFSETQ. V was clipped by 10 bases and J by 0 bases, with 20 bases between them. This CDR3 is 17 amino acids long. CDR3: CAGWAGQSSSGANVLTF. The CDR3 DNA is TGCGCCGGCTGGGCTGGACAGTCTTCCTCTGGGGCCAACGTCCTGACTTTC.

This clonotype was detected ten times or more. The rearrangement joins TRBV6-5 to TRBJ2-7, with 8 bases aligning to TRBD1. Germline V gene sequence: CDR1 MNHEY, CDR2 SVGAGI. V lost 7 bases and J lost 1; bases outside the gene matches: 3. The length of the CDR3 is 13 residues. CDR3 protein: CASTDRGSYEQYF. CDR3 in DNA: TGTGCCAGCACTGACAGGGGTTCCTACGAGCAGTACTTC.

This chain joins TRBV2 and TRBJ2-6; D is possibly TRBD1 (6 bases). Germline CDR1 reads SNHLY; CDR2 reads FYNNEI. V was clipped by 6 bases and J by 10 bases, with 22 bases between them. The length of the CDR3 is 16 residues. CDR3 sequence reads: CASRIRSQGNSNVLTF. The CDR3, as DNA: TGTGCCAGCAGGATTAGATCACAGGGAAACTCGAACGTCCTGACTTTC.

The rearrangement links TRBV12-3 or TRBV12-4 to TRBJ2-4, with D possibly matching TRBD2 (5 bases). V lost 6 bases, J lost 3 bases, and 12 bases lay in between. This CDR3 has 14 residues. The CDR3 is CASRDSGGKNIQYF. CDR3 bases: TGTGCCAGCAGGGACTCTGGCGGCAAAAACATTCAGTACTTC.

The CDR3 DNA sequence: TGTGCCAGCAGTGTGCTTTGGGCAGATACGCAGTATTTT. Its protein product is CASSVLWADTQYF. V usage is TRBV27 and J usage is TRBJ2-3, with D unresolved. CDR1 is MNHEY and CDR2 is SMNVEV in the germline V gene (reference sequence). Trimming pared 5 bases from V and 4 bases from J, leaving 10 bases between. The CDR3 spans 13 residues.

This chain joins TRBV19 and TRBJ2-2, with D uncertain. The germline V and J ends were trimmed by 5 bases and 3 bases, with 10 bases remaining between them. Germline V gives CDR1 LNHDA, CDR2 SQIVND (reference sequence). CDR3 length: 14 amino acids. The CDR3 loop is CASSWADYTGELFF. The CDR3 DNA follows: TGTGCCAGTAGTTGGGCAGATTACACCGGGGAGCTGTTTTTT.

This sequence joins TRBV11-2 and TRBJ2-5; D might be TRBD1 or TRBD2, each matching 5 bases. The J call could be wrong; TRBJ2-7 is a better fit for the DNA end. Germline V lookup: CDR1 SGHAT, CDR2 FQNNGV. The CDR3 is 14 residues long. The CDR3: CASSYGAKPTEQYF. The CDR3 bases are TGTGCCAGCAGCTACGGGGCTAAGCCTACCGAGCAGTACTTC.

The chain recombines TRBV7-8 with TRBJ2-1; TRBD1 or TRBD2 may be the D gene (5 bases each). Trimming removed 7 bases at V and 3 bases at J, with 19 bases between. The CDR3 totals 16 residues. Per the germline V gene, CDR1 is SGHVS and CDR2 is FQNEAQ. In DNA, the CDR3 is TGTGCCAGCACGGAAAGTTTGAGGGGTGGCTACAATGAGCAGTTCTTC. As protein: CASTESLRGGYNEQFF.

The chain recombines TRBV6-5 with TRBJ1-2; TRBD1 agrees at 7 bases. The J segment lost 6 bases and the V segment lost 5 bases, leaving 12 bases of the junction unmatched. Germline V gene sequence: CDR1 MNHEY, CDR2 SVGAGI. The CDR3 has 15 amino acids. CDR3 residues: CASSRGTETGDGYTF. The CDR3 DNA follows: TGTGCCAGCAGTCGCGGGACAGAAACGGGAGATGGCTACACCTTC.

The sample holds a few counts of this clonotype. The rearrangement uses TRBV15 and TRBJ2-1; possibly TRBD1 for D (5 bases). Per germline, CDR1 LNHNV and CDR2 YYDKDF (reference sequence). Trimming removed 8 bases at V and 0 bases at J, with 14 bases between. The CDR3 runs to 15 residues. The chain's CDR3 is CATEMGPLSYNEQFF. In DNA, the CDR3 is TGTGCCACCGAAATGGGGCCGCTCTCCTACAATGAGCAGTTCTTC.

The chain carries TRBV6-6 and TRBJ2-4; D not certain. The J call is uncertain, as TRBJ2-7 better fits the DNA end. This CDR3 has 14 amino acids. Per the germline V gene, CDR1 is MNHNY and CDR2 is SVGAGI (reference sequence). The CDR3 DNA sequence: TGTGCCAGCAGTTACGGAGATAGATCCTACGAGCAGTACTTC. Translating it yields CASSYGDRSYEQYF.